The clone carrying this T cell receptor beta chain has more than one count but fewer than ten. The target antigen is unknown. The data were taken from a study of identical twins. This CDR3 has 15 residues. Trimming pared 0 bases from V and 2 bases from J, leaving 10 bases between. Looked up from germline, CDR1 is MNHEY and CDR2 is SMNVEV (reference sequence). TCRdb analysed the 5' RACE reads with MiXCR anew, one entry per CDR3 protein. The table has about 220,000 distinct CDR3 sequences, roughly 7.5% seen once; the top ten hold around 5%. Points from the study as a whole: Model-predicted out-of-frame TCR alpha sharing fell below observed values in monozygotic twins. Invariant MAIT and iNKT cells may have partly biased zero-insertion analyses.

The same sample was also used in a study of yellow fever vaccine responses in identical twins.

The clonotype was recovered from a woman between 18 and 29 years old in good health. Sequencing input: CD8+ T cells sorted from blood. The chain has TRBV27 and TRBJ2-5, with TRBD2 as a possible D gene (6 bases). DNA for the CDR3: TGTGCCAGCAGTTTATCTCTGCGGGAACAAGAGACCCAGTACTTC. Its protein is CASSLSLREQETQYF.